This is a list of T cell receptor beta chains from one sample in a study of cytomegalovirus exposure and HLA in healthy donors. Assay: immunoSEQ multiplex PCR; the TCRdb copy retains only in-frame clones and omits some. The sample consists of about 98,000 clones, around 80% of them appearing once. Sequenced: PBMCs. Source of these receptors: a man aged 35-49 years in good health and CMV-seronegative. The CDR3 runs from the conserved cysteine through the conserved F or W. Each record gives: V gene, J gene, D gene, clone size, CDR3 length, CDR3 DNA, CDR3 protein. D genes are given only for firm matches. Expanded clones get a size class; other rows say once, few or many, or leave the size out.

v_call: TRBV13; j_call: TRBJ1-4; d_call: .; clone_size: few; cdr3_length: 12; cdr3_nt: TGTGCCAGCAGCTTCCTCGAGGAAAAACTGTTTTTT; cdr3_aa: CASSFLEEKLFF
v_call: TRBV11-3; j_call: TRBJ2-7; d_call: .; clone_size: .; cdr3_length: 12; cdr3_nt: TGTGCCAGCAGCTTAGGCACGGGTGAGCAGTACTTC; cdr3_aa: CASSLGTGEQYF
v_call: TRBV27; j_call: TRBJ1-1; d_call: TRBD1; clone_size: .; cdr3_length: 15; cdr3_nt: TGTGCCAGCAGAAACGACAGGGGACTGAACACTGAAGCTTTCTTT; cdr3_aa: CASRNDRGLNTEAFF
v_call: TRBV6-1; j_call: TRBJ2-1; d_call: TRBD1; clone_size: .; cdr3_length: 15; cdr3_nt: TGTGCCAGCAGTGCGGGACAGGGGCCCTACAATGAGCAGTTCTTC; cdr3_aa: CASSAGQGPYNEQFF
v_call: TRBV14; j_call: TRBJ1-2; d_call: .; clone_size: .; cdr3_length: 15; cdr3_nt: TGTGCCAGCAGCCCTGCTGGGGGGGCGAACTATGGCTACACCTTC; cdr3_aa: CASSPAGGANYGYTF
v_call: TRBV28; j_call: TRBJ1-6; d_call: .; clone_size: .; cdr3_length: 13; cdr3_nt: TGTGCCAGCACCGACAGATACGATTCACCCCTCCACTTT; cdr3_aa: CASTDRYDSPLHF
v_call: TRBV28; j_call: TRBJ2-1; d_call: TRBD2; clone_size: once; cdr3_length: 15; cdr3_nt: TGTGCCAGCAGTTCGGGACTACACTCCTACGATGAGCAGTTCTTC; cdr3_aa: CASSSGLHSYDEQFF
v_call: TRBV5-1; j_call: TRBJ2-7; d_call: .; clone_size: .; cdr3_length: 15; cdr3_nt: TGCGCCAGCAGCCCCCCCTCGGAGGGGCCCTACGAGCAGTACTTC; cdr3_aa: CASSPPSEGPYEQYF
v_call: TRBV7-6; j_call: TRBJ1-2; d_call: .; clone_size: .; cdr3_length: 16; cdr3_nt: TGTGCCAGCAGCTCATCACAGGACCTTAGGACCTATGGCTACACCTTC; cdr3_aa: CASSSSQDLRTYGYTF
v_call: TRBV10-3; j_call: TRBJ1-1; d_call: TRBD1; clone_size: few; cdr3_length: 14; cdr3_nt: TGTGCCATCAGTGCGACAGGGGGCGGGACTGAAGCTTTCTTT; cdr3_aa: CAISATGGGTEAFF
v_call: TRBV27; j_call: TRBJ2-7; d_call: .; clone_size: .; cdr3_length: 15; cdr3_nt: TGTGCCAGCACCTTGAGGGGCAGGGGATCCTACGGGCAGTACTTC; cdr3_aa: CASTLRGRGSYGQYF
v_call: TRBV18; j_call: TRBJ2-3; d_call: TRBD2; clone_size: .; cdr3_length: 16; cdr3_nt: TGTGCCAGCTCACCGGCTAGCGGGGGGGCCACAGATACGCAGTATTTT; cdr3_aa: CASSPASGGATDTQYF
v_call: TRBV6-1; j_call: TRBJ2-4; d_call: .; clone_size: .; cdr3_length: 12; cdr3_nt: TGTGCCAGCAGTGTACGGACAGAAATTCAGTACTTC; cdr3_aa: CASSVRTEIQYF
v_call: TRBV15; j_call: TRBJ2-5; d_call: .; clone_size: .; cdr3_length: 15; cdr3_nt: TGTGCCACCAGCAGAGATCCGGGCAGGGCAGAGACCCAGTACTTC; cdr3_aa: CATSRDPGRAETQYF
v_call: TRBV6-1; j_call: TRBJ2-1; d_call: TRBD1; clone_size: .; cdr3_length: 12; cdr3_nt: TGTGCCAGCCGCGACAGGGTCAATGAGCAGTTCTTC; cdr3_aa: CASRDRVNEQFF
v_call: TRBV7-9; j_call: TRBJ2-6; d_call: .; clone_size: once; cdr3_length: 14; cdr3_nt: TGTGCCAGCAGCACGGAGGGTGGGGCCAACGTCCTGACTTTC; cdr3_aa: CASSTEGGANVLTF
v_call: TRBV4-3; j_call: TRBJ1-6; d_call: TRBD1; clone_size: .; cdr3_length: 15; cdr3_nt: TGCGCCAGCAGCCAAGGGACAGGAGATAATTCACCCCTCCACTTT; cdr3_aa: CASSQGTGDNSPLHF
v_call: TRBV2; j_call: TRBJ2-3; d_call: TRBD1; clone_size: .; cdr3_length: 14; cdr3_nt: TGTGCCCGCAGGGGGCTACTTCTGACAGATACGCAGTATTTT; cdr3_aa: CARRGLLLTDTQYF
v_call: TRBV6-1; j_call: TRBJ1-5; d_call: .; clone_size: once; cdr3_length: 16; cdr3_nt: TGTGCCAGCAGTGCGAGAAGGGGGTATCGCAATCAGCCCCAGCATTTT; cdr3_aa: CASSARRGYRNQPQHF
v_call: TRBV20-1; j_call: TRBJ2-7; d_call: .; clone_size: once; cdr3_length: 11; cdr3_nt: TGCAGTGCAGAGAGAGGTTTCGAGCAGTACTTC; cdr3_aa: CSAERGFEQYF
v_call: TRBV2; j_call: TRBJ1-2; d_call: TRBD1; clone_size: few; cdr3_length: 16; cdr3_nt: TGTGCCAGCAGTAGGGACAGGGGGATTTCCGGCTATGGCTACACCTTC; cdr3_aa: CASSRDRGISGYGYTF
v_call: TRBV5-4; j_call: TRBJ2-7; d_call: TRBD1; clone_size: .; cdr3_length: 15; cdr3_nt: TGTGCCAGCAGCCTTCAGGGGGCGCGGTCCTACGAGCAGTACTTC; cdr3_aa: CASSLQGARSYEQYF
v_call: TRBV29-1; j_call: TRBJ2-3; d_call: TRBD1; clone_size: once; cdr3_length: 16; cdr3_nt: TGCAGCGTTGAAAGGGACAGGGGTTTTGGCACAGATACGCAGTATTTT; cdr3_aa: CSVERDRGFGTDTQYF
v_call: TRBV5-6; j_call: TRBJ2-7; d_call: TRBD1; clone_size: .; cdr3_length: 16; cdr3_nt: TGTGCCAGCAGCCCCATCCCGGGACAGGGAGAGTACGAGCAGTACTTC; cdr3_aa: CASSPIPGQGEYEQYF
v_call: TRBV27; j_call: TRBJ2-3; d_call: TRBD2; clone_size: .; cdr3_length: 15; cdr3_nt: TGTGCCAGCAGTTTAAGGCTAGCGGGGGAAGATACGCAGTATTTT; cdr3_aa: CASSLRLAGEDTQYF
v_call: TRBV7-8; j_call: TRBJ1-5; d_call: .; clone_size: .; cdr3_length: 17; cdr3_nt: TGTGCCAGCAGCCCCTATGCAGGGGATCGCGGCAATCAGCCCCAGCATTTT; cdr3_aa: CASSPYAGDRGNQPQHF
v_call: TRBV15; j_call: TRBJ2-3; d_call: .; clone_size: .; cdr3_length: 13; cdr3_nt: TGTGCCACCAGGGTGTGGGCTAAAGATACGCAGTATTTT; cdr3_aa: CATRVWAKDTQYF